A single sample is the source of the 9 T cell receptor beta chains below, sequenced in a study of control samples from healthy donors and cancer patients. Only in-frame clones appear in the TCRdb table, and some are missing; sequencing was by immunoSEQ multiplex PCR. The sample has 97,000 or so clones, around 90% seen once. The sequencing input was blood. These TCRs come from a woman under 30 in good health.

A note on this clone: The same CDR3 arises from other DNA sequences in this sample as well. The rearrangement links TRBV5-8 to TRBJ2-7; TRBD2 matches 9 bases. CDR1 is SGHTS, CDR2 YDEGEE, per germline. The CDR3 runs 15 residues. V dropped 4 bases and J dropped 3; count of bases not matched to a gene: 8. The CDR3 sequence: CASSLVSGGYYEQYF. The CDR3 nucleotides read TGTGCCAGCAGCCTGGTTAGCGGGGGTTACTACGAGCAGTACTTC. Combining the CDR3 with reference TRBV5-8 and TRBJ2-7 gives the whole variable domain EAGVTQSPTHLIKTRGQQATLRCSPISGHTSVYWYQQALGLGLQFLLWYDEGEERNRGNFPPRFSGRQFPNYSSELNVNALELEDSALYLCASSLVSGGYYEQYFGPGTRLTVT.

The chain couples TRBV5-1 to TRBJ2-7, with TRBD1 matching 11 bases. The germline gives CDR1 SGHRS, CDR2 YFSETQ. This CDR3 spans 17 amino acids. The ends lost 4 bases at V and 2 bases at J; junction bases unmatched: 11. CDR3 protein: CASSRITPGQGAYEQYF. The CDR3, as DNA: TGCGCCAGCAGCCGTATTACCCCGGGACAGGGGGCCTACGAGCAGTACTTC.

The rearrangement joins TRBV15 to TRBJ1-4; 7 bases agree with TRBD1. J gave up 6 bases and V 0 bases, and 7 bases lay outside the gene matches. This CDR3 has 16 residues. The V gene's germline CDR1 is LNHNV and CDR2 YYDKDF (reference sequence). This chain's CDR3 is CATSREKGGGHEKLFF. In nucleotides, the CDR3 is TGTGCCACCAGCAGAGAAAAAGGGGGCGGTCATGAAAAACTGTTTTTT.

The rearrangement joins TRBV7-9 to TRBJ2-1; 10 bases line up with TRBD2. The junction had 7 bases not matched to a gene; V was cut back by 2 bases and J by 9 bases. Germline V gene data show CDR1 as SEHNR and CDR2 as FQNEAQ (reference sequence). The CDR3 contains 15 residues. This CDR3 reads CASSLTAGGFIEQFF. As DNA, the CDR3 is TGTGCCAGCAGCTTAACAGCGGGAGGGTTCATTGAGCAGTTCTTC.

The rearrangement links TRBV5-4 to TRBJ2-2; D could derive from TRBD1 or TRBD2 (5 bases each). CDR1 SGHNT and CDR2 YYREEE come from the germline V gene (reference sequence). The CDR3 has 16 residues. V was cut by 4 bases and J by 3 bases, with 16 bases left in between. CDR3 loop: CASSPSGRVDTGELFF. The CDR3 DNA sequence: TGTGCCAGCAGCCCGTCAGGGCGGGTTGACACCGGGGAGCTGTTTTTT.

The CDR3, as DNA: TGTGCCACCAGCAGAGCCAGGGGGTTTAATGAAAAACTGTTTTTT. This gives the protein CATSRARGFNEKLFF. V is TRBV15 and J is TRBJ1-4; TRBD1 matches at 7 bases. Germline V gene lookup returns CDR1 LNHNV and CDR2 YYDKDF (reference sequence). This CDR3 is 15 amino acids long. J was trimmed by 4 bases and V by 1 base; bases with no gene match: 3.

The J gene is TRBJ1-1, the V gene TRBV11-1; no clear D. Trimming stripped 2 bases from V and 2 bases from J, with 6 bases between. This CDR3 has 13 amino acids. CDR1 SGHAT and CDR2 FQDESV come from the germline V gene (reference sequence). The CDR3, as DNA: TGTGCCAGCAGCTTAAGGTCAAACACTGAAGCTTTCTTT. Translation: CASSLRSNTEAFF.

The J gene is TRBJ1-2, the V gene TRBV4-2; D perhaps matches TRBD1 (5 bases). The germline CDR1 and CDR2 sequences are LGHNA and YNFKEQ. The CDR3 runs 16 residues. V shed 4 bases and J shed 8 bases, with 23 bases lying between them. In DNA, the CDR3 is TGTGCCAGCAGCCGCGCTCTCGCTCAGGGTAACAGGGGCTACACCTTC. Residues: CASSRALAQGNRGYTF.

The chain uses TRBV18 and TRBJ2-5; the D gene could be TRBD1 or TRBD2 (5 bases each). This CDR3 has 15 residues. Between the trimmed V and J ends, which lost 6 bases and 4 bases, there was a span of 18 bases. Germline-derived CDR1 and CDR2 are KGHSH and LQKENI. The CDR3, as DNA: TGTGCCAGCTCCCCCAACCCGGGTGGGGGAGAGACCCAGTACTTC. It specifies CASSPNPGGGETQYF.